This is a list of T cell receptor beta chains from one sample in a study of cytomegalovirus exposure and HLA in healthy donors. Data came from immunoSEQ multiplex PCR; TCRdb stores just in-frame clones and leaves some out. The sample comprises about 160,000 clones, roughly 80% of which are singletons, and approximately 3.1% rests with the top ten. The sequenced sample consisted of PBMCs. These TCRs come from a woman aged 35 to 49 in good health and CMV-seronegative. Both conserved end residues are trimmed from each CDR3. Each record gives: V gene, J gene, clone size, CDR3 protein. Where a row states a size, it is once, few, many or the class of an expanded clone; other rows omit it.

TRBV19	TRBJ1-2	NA	ASSQGLYGYT
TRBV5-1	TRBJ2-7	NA	ASSLAGEQY
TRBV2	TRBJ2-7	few	ASSEAQERTVCS
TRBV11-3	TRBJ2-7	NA	ASSPGQGVDEQY
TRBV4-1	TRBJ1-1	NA	ASSQGGRGGEAF
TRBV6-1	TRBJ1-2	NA	ASSEALKGGGYT
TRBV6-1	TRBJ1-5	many	ASGRARDSNQPQH
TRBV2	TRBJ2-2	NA	ASGGQNTGELF
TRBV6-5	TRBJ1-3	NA	ASSLGSRGNTIY
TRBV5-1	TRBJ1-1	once	ASTPASGANTEAF
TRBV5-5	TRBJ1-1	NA	ASSWGPGDTEAF
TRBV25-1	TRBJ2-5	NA	ASRDERGGSETQY
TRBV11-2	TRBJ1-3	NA	ASSEWTGNTIY
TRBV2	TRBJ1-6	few	ASSARTGESPLH
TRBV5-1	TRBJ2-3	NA	ASSLELSTDTQY
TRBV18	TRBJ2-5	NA	ASSPKASGGSQETQY